These 19 T cell receptor beta chains were all obtained from the same sample, sequenced in a study of cytomegalovirus exposure and HLA in healthy donors. In the PCR, 60 Vbeta and 13 Jbeta primers were used. Generated by immunoSEQ multiplex PCR, the TCRdb table keeps only in-frame clones and is missing some. The sample holds over 75,000 clones, 79% seen once. The sample comprised PBMCs. The receptors stem from a male donor in good health and CMV-seropositive.

The CDR3 bases are TGTGCCTGGAGTGTACTGGGGGGACTACTCTCTGGAAACACCATATATTTT. It yields the protein CAWSVLGGLLSGNTIYF. The genes are TRBV30 and TRBJ1-3; possibly TRBD1 for D (5 bases). The CDR3 is 17 residues long. Germline CDR1 and CDR2: GTSNPN and SVGIG (reference sequence). The germline V and J ends were trimmed by 0 bases and 0 bases, with 15 bases remaining between them.

This clone was seen only a few times. The J gene is TRBJ2-7, the V gene TRBV4-2, with 11 bases matching TRBD2. The CDR3 length is 17 residues. Germline assignment: CDR1 LGHNA and CDR2 YNFKEQ. Trimming cost V 0 bases and J 7 bases; bases outside gene matches: 11. CDR3 in amino acids: CASSQDPTSGGPDEQYF. The CDR3 nucleotides read TGTGCCAGCAGCCAAGATCCCACTAGCGGGGGCCCCGATGAGCAGTACTTC.

V usage is TRBV6-1 and J usage is TRBJ2-5; 7 nucleotides line up with TRBD2. This CDR3 contains 14 residues. The V gene end was trimmed by 3 bases and the J gene end by 6 bases; junction bases not matched to a gene: 7. Germline values: CDR1 MNHNS, CDR2 SASEGT. CDR3 in amino acids: CASSEASGPKTQYF. The CDR3 DNA is TGTGCCAGCAGTGAGGCTAGCGGCCCAAAGACCCAGTACTTC.

V gene TRBV5-1 combines with J gene TRBJ1-2, with unresolved D. V dropped 4 bases and J dropped 1 base, with 11 bases sitting between them. This CDR3 has 14 amino acids. The germline V gene encodes CDR1 SGHRS and CDR2 YFSETQ. The CDR3 spells CASSAADGNYGYTF. In DNA, the CDR3 is TGCGCCAGCAGCGCGGCTGACGGTAACTATGGCTACACCTTC.

The chain carries TRBV7-6 and TRBJ2-7, with 9 bases that match TRBD1. Germline CDR1 is SGHVS and CDR2 is FNYEAQ. The CDR3 runs to 15 residues. J was trimmed by 5 bases and V by 4 bases; bases with no gene match: 9. CDR3 residues: CASSSSGTGYHEQYF. CDR3 in DNA: TGTGCCAGCAGCTCCTCCGGGACAGGGTACCACGAGCAGTACTTC.

The chain has TRBV27 and TRBJ1-1, with D possibly being TRBD1 (6 bases). CDR3 length: 16 amino acids. The V gene's germline CDR1 is MNHEY and CDR2 SMNVEV (reference sequence). The V end lost 6 bases, the J end lost 0 bases, and 17 bases lay between the germline ends. The CDR3 coding sequence is TGTGCCAGCAGAACAATTACGAGGGGGATGAACACTGAAGCTTTCTTT. Its translation is CASRTITRGMNTEAFF.

The chain is built from TRBV18 and TRBJ1-4; D perhaps matches TRBD1 (5 bases). Trimming took 3 bases from V and 12 from J, leaving 14 bases between them. The germline V gene has CDR1 KGHSH and CDR2 LQKENI. The CDR3 extends over 13 amino acids. This chain's CDR3 is CASSPSTEGQLFF. As DNA, the CDR3 is TGTGCCAGCTCACCTTCCACGGAGGGACAACTGTTTTTT.

This clone was counted between two and nine times. The chain joins TRBV30 to TRBJ1-6, with 10 bases aligning to TRBD1. Germline lookup yields CDR1 GTSNPN and CDR2 SVGIG (reference sequence). The V and J ends lost 5 bases and 6 bases, in that order; junction bases with no gene match: 4. This CDR3 has 14 residues. The CDR3 bases are TGTGCCTGGGGGGGACAGGGGTTTAATTCACCCCTCCACTTT. Translation gives CAWGGQGFNSPLHF.

The rearrangement joins TRBV7-2 to TRBJ1-3; 7 nucleotides agree with TRBD1. V shed 5 bases, J shed 4 bases, and the junction held 8 bases outside the gene matches. CDR3 length equals 15 residues. Looked up from germline, CDR1 is SGHTA and CDR2 is FQGNSA. The CDR3 loop is CASSPTGQRGNTIYF. CDR3 coding DNA: TGTGCCAGCAGCCCGACGGGACAGAGAGGAAACACCATATATTTT.

The J gene is TRBJ2-4, the V gene TRBV29-1; D may be TRBD2 (6 bases). The CDR3 has 15 residues. Germline V CDR1 and CDR2: SQVTM, ANQGSEA. The V gene lost 4 bases and the J gene lost 2 bases, with 15 bases spanning the gap. This chain's CDR3 is CSVAWVEGPKNIQYF. The CDR3 DNA follows: TGCAGCGTTGCGTGGGTGGAGGGACCCAAAAACATTCAGTACTTC.

The chain links TRBV7-2 to TRBJ1-2, with TRBD1 as a possible D gene (5 bases). CDR1 and CDR2 (germline): SGHTA, FQGNSA. V was shortened by 7 bases and J by 2 bases, with 20 bases between the two germline ends. This CDR3 region has 16 residues. CDR3 coding DNA: TGTGCCAGCACCCCGGCGGGGGAGAGGGGAAACTATGGCTACACCTTC. This codes for CASTPAGERGNYGYTF.

The genes are TRBV29-1 and TRBJ1-2; D is uncertain. The V and J ends lost 2 bases and 6 bases respectively, with 7 bases between them. CDR1 is SQVTM, CDR2 ANQGSEA, per germline. This CDR3 is 11 amino acids long. This CDR3 reads CSVEQVDGYTF. In DNA form, the CDR3 reads TGCAGCGTTGAACAGGTAGATGGCTACACCTTC.

The gene calls are TRBV14 and TRBJ2-7; 8 bases are a match to TRBD2. This CDR3 region has 16 residues. The trim removed 2 bases at V and 2 bases at J, leaving 8 bases unmatched. Germline V gene data show CDR1 as SGHDN and CDR2 as FVKESK. CDR3 DNA sequence: TGTGCCAGCAGCCAACCCCCGGGGGGGATACCCTACGAGCAGTACTTC. Translating gives CASSQPPGGIPYEQYF.

The chain links TRBV18 to TRBJ1-5; 8 bases match TRBD1. This CDR3 spans 16 amino acids. Germline V gene data show CDR1 as KGHSH and CDR2 as LQKENI. Trimming at V came to 3 bases and at J to 4 bases, leaving 8 bases not matched to a gene. The CDR3 DNA follows: TGTGCCAGCTCACCTAACAGGGGGATTTCTAATCAGCCCCAGCATTTT. Translated: CASSPNRGISNQPQHF.

The genes are TRBV30 and TRBJ1-3; D uncertain. The CDR3 has 14 amino acids. Germline V gives CDR1 GTSNPN, CDR2 SVGIG (reference sequence). V lost 2 bases and J lost 3, with 11 bases in between. CDR3 DNA: TGTGCCTGGAGTCTCGGAGGTGGTGGAAACACCATATATTTT. Its translation: CAWSLGGGGNTIYF.

The chain joins TRBV10-1 to TRBJ2-5; a weak D match, TRBD2 (5 bases). V dropped 1 base and J dropped 4 bases, with 10 bases sitting between them. The V gene's germline CDR1 is WNHNN and CDR2 SYGVQD (reference sequence). The CDR3 runs to 14 residues. Here the CDR3 reads CASSEWPEGETQYF. The CDR3 nucleotides read TGCGCCAGCAGTGAGTGGCCAGAGGGAGAGACCCAGTACTTC.

The chain carries TRBV7-2 and TRBJ2-5; 15 bases fit TRBD2. Germline lookup yields CDR1 SGHTA and CDR2 FQGNSA. V was clipped by 5 bases and J by 5 bases; unmatched bases: 9. The CDR3 loop spans 17 amino acids. Here the CDR3 reads CASSPGTSGGQGETQYF. In DNA form, the CDR3 reads TGTGCCAGCAGCCCAGGGACTAGCGGGGGGCAGGGTGAGACCCAGTACTTC.

The chain uses TRBV15 and TRBJ1-2; the D is unclear. CDR1 and CDR2 from the germline V gene are LNHNV and YYDKDF (reference sequence). This CDR3 has 15 residues. V was cut by 2 bases and J by 8 bases, with 18 bases left in between. CDR3 residues: CATSRSRGGLAGYTF. In DNA, the CDR3 is TGTGCCACCAGCAGATCTCGAGGTGGTCTAGCGGGCTACACCTTC.

The chain couples TRBV9 to TRBJ1-1; D is ambiguous. The CDR3 extends over 13 amino acids. V lost 4 bases and J lost 9, with 16 bases in between. Germline CDR1 SGDLS, CDR2 YYNGEE. As DNA, the CDR3 is TGTGCCAGCAGCCCACAACAGCACTCGAAAGCTTTCTTT. Its protein is CASSPQQHSKAFF.